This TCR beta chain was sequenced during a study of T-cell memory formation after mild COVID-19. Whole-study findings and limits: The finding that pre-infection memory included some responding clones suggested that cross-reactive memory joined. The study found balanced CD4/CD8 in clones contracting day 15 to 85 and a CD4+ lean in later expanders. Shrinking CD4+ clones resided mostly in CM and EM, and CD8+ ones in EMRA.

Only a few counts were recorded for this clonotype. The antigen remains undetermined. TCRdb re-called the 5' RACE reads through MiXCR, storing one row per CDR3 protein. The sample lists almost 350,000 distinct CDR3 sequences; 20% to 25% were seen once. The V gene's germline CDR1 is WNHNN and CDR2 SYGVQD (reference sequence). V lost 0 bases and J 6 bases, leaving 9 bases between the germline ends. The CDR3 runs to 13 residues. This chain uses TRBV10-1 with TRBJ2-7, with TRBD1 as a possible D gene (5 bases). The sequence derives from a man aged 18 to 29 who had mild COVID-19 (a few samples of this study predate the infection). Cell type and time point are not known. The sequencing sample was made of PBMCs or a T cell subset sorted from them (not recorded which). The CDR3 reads CASSESEGAEQYF. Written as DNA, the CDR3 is TGCGCCAGCAGTGAGTCGGAAGGGGCCGAGCAGTACTTC.